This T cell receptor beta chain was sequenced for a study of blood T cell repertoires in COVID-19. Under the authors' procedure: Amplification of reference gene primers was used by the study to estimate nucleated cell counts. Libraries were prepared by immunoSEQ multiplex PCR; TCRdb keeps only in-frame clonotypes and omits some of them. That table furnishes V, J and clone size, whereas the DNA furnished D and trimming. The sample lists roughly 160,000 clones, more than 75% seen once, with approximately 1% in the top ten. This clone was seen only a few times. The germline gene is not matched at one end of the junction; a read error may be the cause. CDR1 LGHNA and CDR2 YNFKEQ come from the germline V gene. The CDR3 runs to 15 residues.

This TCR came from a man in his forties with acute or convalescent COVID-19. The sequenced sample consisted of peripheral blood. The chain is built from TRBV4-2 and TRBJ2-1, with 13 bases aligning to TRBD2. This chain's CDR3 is CASSQTSGGSGVPLF. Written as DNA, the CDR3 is TGTGCCAGCAGCCAGACTAGCGGGGGGTCGGGGGTCCCTCTCTTC.